The 16 T cell receptor beta chains below come from one sample, sequenced in a study of CD8 T cells in ankylosing spondylitis (dated by TCRdb to about 2017). No cognate antigen is known for these TCRs. Library construction relied on 5' RACE. The instrument given in TCRdb is Illumina HiSeq 2500. Clones were called with MiXCR by TCRdb after fastp trimmed the public reads at Q25, and only in-frame beta chains were retained. Here each entry gathers all rows of one CDR3 protein and keeps the most common genes and DNA. For this sample there are 500,000 or so distinct CDR3 sequences; approximately 5.3% appear just once. The ten most abundant clones make up around 3.5% of the sample. What the study reported, not specific to this receptor: Blood from ankylosing spondylitis patients appeared to be characterized by a TCR beta motif composed of eight highly homologous amino acid variants.

Sequencing was done on a sample of blood, either unsorted or a sorted T cell fraction (not recorded which). The receptors were sampled from a male donor with ankylosing spondylitis.

This clonotype was observed many times. This rearrangement joins TRBV20-1 to TRBJ2-5; D ambiguous. V was cut by 5 bases and J by 0 bases, with 4 bases left in between. Germline V gene lookup returns CDR1 DFQATT and CDR2 SNEGSKA (reference sequence). This CDR3 is 11 amino acids long. The CDR3 sequence: CSAEDQETQYF. CDR3 nucleotide sequence: TGCAGTGCTGAGGACCAAGAGACCCAGTACTTC.

Here the CDR3 reads CATSREPTDTQYF. In DNA form, the CDR3 reads TGTGCCACCAGCAGAGAACCTACAGATACGCAGTATTTT. The V and J genes are TRBV15 and TRBJ2-3; no definite D call. The germline V gene encodes CDR1 LNHNV and CDR2 YYDKDF (reference sequence). The CDR3 loop spans 13 amino acids. With 0 bases removed from V and 3 bases from J, the gap between germline ends came to 4 bases.

This clonotype was seen ten or more times. For the CDR3, the DNA is TGCGCCAGCAGCCGAGGCGGGACACGGGACACTGAAGCTTTCTTT. Its protein product is CASSRGGTRDTEAFF. V gene TRBV4-1 combines with J gene TRBJ1-1; D is perhaps TRBD1 (6 bases). V lost 4 bases and J lost 3, with 15 bases in between. Germline loops: CDR1 MGHRA, CDR2 YSYEKL. The CDR3 runs to 15 residues.

The sample holds many counts of this clonotype. This chain joins TRBV20-1 and TRBJ1-1, with 9 nucleotides matching TRBD1. V shed 6 bases, J shed 5 bases, and the junction held 13 bases outside the gene matches. CDR1 is DFQATT, CDR2 SNEGSKA, per germline (reference sequence). CDR3 length equals 15 residues. In DNA form, the CDR3 reads TGCAGTGCCAGGGGAGGGACAGGGATTCGGACTGAAGCTTTCTTT. It specifies CSARGGTGIRTEAFF.

Ten or more counts support this clonotype. CDR3 DNA: TGTGCCAGCAGCTTAGAGTTAAGGGGAGCTTTCTTT. It encodes CASSLELRGAFF. The V and J genes are TRBV7-9 and TRBJ1-1; weak D call: TRBD1 (5 bases). Germline V gene sequence: CDR1 SEHNR, CDR2 FQNEAQ (reference sequence). The CDR3 covers 12 residues. V lost 1 base, J lost 10 bases, and 10 bases lay in between.

This clonotype was counted many times. The gene calls are TRBV4-1 and TRBJ2-1; D not resolved. Germline V CDR1 and CDR2: MGHRA, YSYEKL. The CDR3 runs to 14 residues. Trimming pared 1 base from V and 6 bases from J, leaving 10 bases between. The CDR3 region has the DNA TGCGCCAGCAGCCAAGTCTTGCCTTCCAATGAGCAGTTCTTC. Translated: CASSQVLPSNEQFF.

This clonotype was observed many times. This sequence joins TRBV28 and TRBJ1-2; TRBD1 matches 9 bases. Germline loops: CDR1 MDHEN, CDR2 SYDVKM. The J segment lost 8 bases and the V segment lost 4 bases, leaving 8 bases of the junction unmatched. This CDR3 is built from 14 residues. The CDR3 DNA reads TGTGCCAGCAGTTCCTCGGGACAGGGTGGAGGCTACACCTTC. This encodes CASSSSGQGGGYTF.

This clonotype appeared many times. The rearrangement uses TRBV10-3 and TRBJ1-5, with 9 bases fitting TRBD1. The length of the CDR3 is 13 residues. Germline loops: CDR1 ENHRY, CDR2 SYGVKD. Trimming cost V 7 bases and J 5 bases; bases outside gene matches: 3. The CDR3 nucleotides are TGTGCCATCAATGACAGGGGGGATCAGCCCCAGCATTTT. The encoded protein is CAINDRGDQPQHF.

This clonotype has a count of ten or more. The V and J genes are TRBV27 and TRBJ2-1, with D possibly matching TRBD1 (6 bases). Germline V lookup: CDR1 MNHEY, CDR2 SMNVEV (reference sequence). The CDR3 is made up of 13 amino acids. Trimming pared 3 bases from V and 9 bases from J, leaving 12 bases between. The CDR3: CASSFTGSGEQFF. CDR3 nucleotide sequence: TGTGCCAGCAGTTTCACAGGGAGCGGTGAGCAGTTCTTC.

This clonotype showed up many times. The chain couples TRBV7-8 to TRBJ2-1; D is possibly TRBD2 (6 bases). Trimming stripped 1 base from V and 6 bases from J, with 13 bases between. CDR3 length equals 15 residues. Germline V gives CDR1 SGHVS, CDR2 FQNEAQ. The DNA of the CDR3 is TGTGCCAGCAGCTTAGTCCCTAGCGCGAGCAATGAGCAGTTCTTC. This encodes CASSLVPSASNEQFF. Looking up the rest from reference TRBV7-8 and TRBJ2-1 gives the full variable domain: GAGVSQSPRYKVAKRGQDVALRCDPISGHVSLFWYQQALGQGPEFLTYFQNEAQLDKSGLPSDRFFAERPEGSVSTLKIQRTQQEDSAVYLCASSLVPSASNEQFFGPGTRLTVL.

The V and J genes are TRBV24-1 and TRBJ2-7, with 8 positions matching TRBD2. Germline lookup yields CDR1 KGHDR and CDR2 SFDVKD. Losses at the gene ends were 9 bases for V and 6 bases for J; bases not matched to a gene: 12. The CDR3 length is 14 residues. In DNA form, the CDR3 reads TGTGCCACCGGCTCCGCGGGAGGCGCCGGCGAGCAGTACTTC. This codes for CATGSAGGAGEQYF.

This clonotype was found many times. The V call is TRBV27, the J call TRBJ2-1; D possibly corresponds to TRBD1 (6 bases). Trimming cost V 5 bases and J 5 bases, with 25 bases left between them. Germline loops: CDR1 MNHEY, CDR2 SMNVEV (reference sequence). The CDR3 consists of 18 residues. The DNA for the CDR3 is TGTGCCAGCAGTATGGACAGTTATTTGGGGCTCAGGCACAATGAGCAGTTCTTC. Its protein is CASSMDSYLGLRHNEQFF.

This clonotype was recorded many times. The V and J genes are TRBV7-2 and TRBJ1-3, with a weak D call TRBD1 (5 bases). The CDR3 sequence is 15 residues long. Germline CDR1 is SGHTA and CDR2 is FQGNSA. V lost 2 bases, J lost 0 bases, and 8 bases lay in between. The CDR3 region is CASSLYGGSGNTIYF. In DNA form, the CDR3 reads TGTGCCAGCAGCTTATATGGGGGCTCTGGAAACACCATATATTTT. The variable domain in full, with the rest retrieved from reference TRBV7-2 and TRBJ1-3, is GAGVSQSPSNKVTEKGKDVELRCDPISGHTALYWYRQSLGQGLEFLIYFQGNSAPDKSGLPSDRFSAERTGGSVSTLTIQRTQQEDSAVYLCASSLYGGSGNTIYFGEGSWLTVV.

This clonotype came up many times. V and J are TRBV20-1 and TRBJ2-1; TRBD2 aligns across 11 bases. Trimming at V came to 3 bases and at J to 6 bases, leaving 7 bases not matched to a gene. The CDR3 spans 15 residues. In germline, CDR1 is DFQATT, CDR2 SNEGSKA (reference sequence). CDR3 nucleotides: TGCAGTGCTAGTTGGGTAGCGGGGGGGCGCAATGAGCAGTTCTTC. Translation: CSASWVAGGRNEQFF.

This clonotype was picked up many times. The genes are TRBV10-3 and TRBJ1-1; possibly TRBD1 for D (6 bases). This CDR3 spans 15 amino acids. The germline V gene has CDR1 ENHRY and CDR2 SYGVKD. V lost 5 bases to trimming and J lost 3 bases, with 16 bases between them. CDR3 DNA: TGTGCCATCAGTCTCTACAGGGAAAGAGACACTGAAGCTTTCTTT. It translates to CAISLYRERDTEAFF.

There are many counts of this clonotype. This chain joins TRBV7-9 and TRBJ2-4; possibly TRBD2 for D (6 bases). V was pared by 5 bases and J by 8 bases, with 10 bases between. The CDR3 consists of 12 residues. CDR1 and CDR2 (germline): SEHNR, FQNEAQ (reference sequence). CDR3 sequence: CASSRWGDIQYF. Written as DNA, the CDR3 is TGTGCCAGCAGCCGGTGGGGGGACATTCAGTACTTC.